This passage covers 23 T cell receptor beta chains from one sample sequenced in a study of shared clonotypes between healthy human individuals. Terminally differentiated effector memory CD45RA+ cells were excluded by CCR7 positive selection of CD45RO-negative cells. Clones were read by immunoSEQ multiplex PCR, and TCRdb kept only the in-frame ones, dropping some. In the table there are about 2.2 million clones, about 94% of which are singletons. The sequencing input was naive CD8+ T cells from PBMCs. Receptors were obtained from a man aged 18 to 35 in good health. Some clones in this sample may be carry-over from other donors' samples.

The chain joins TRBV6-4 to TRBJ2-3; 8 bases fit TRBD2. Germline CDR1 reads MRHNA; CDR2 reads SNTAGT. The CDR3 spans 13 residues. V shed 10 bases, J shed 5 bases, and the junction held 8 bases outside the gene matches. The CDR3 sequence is CATREAGEDTQYF. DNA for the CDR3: TGTGCCACGCGGGAGGCCGGCGAAGATACGCAGTATTTT.

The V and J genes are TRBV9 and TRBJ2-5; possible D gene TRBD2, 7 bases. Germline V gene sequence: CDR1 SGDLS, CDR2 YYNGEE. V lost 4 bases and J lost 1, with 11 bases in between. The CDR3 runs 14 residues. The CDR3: CASSLGGVQETQYF. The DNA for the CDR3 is TGTGCCAGCAGCCTAGGGGGGGTCCAAGAGACCCAGTACTTC.

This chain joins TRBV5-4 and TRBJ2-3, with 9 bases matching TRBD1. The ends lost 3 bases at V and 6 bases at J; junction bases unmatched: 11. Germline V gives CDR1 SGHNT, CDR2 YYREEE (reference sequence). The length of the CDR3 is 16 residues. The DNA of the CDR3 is TGTGCCAGCAGCTCCTATGGGGACAGGGAGTCGGATACGCAGTATTTT. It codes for CASSSYGDRESDTQYF.

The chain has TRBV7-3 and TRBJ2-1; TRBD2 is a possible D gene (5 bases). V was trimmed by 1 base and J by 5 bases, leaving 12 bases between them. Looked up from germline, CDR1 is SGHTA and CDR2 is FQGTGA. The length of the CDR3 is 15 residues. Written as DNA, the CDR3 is TGTGCCAGCAGCTTAAGTGGGAGCTGGGACAATGAGCAGTTCTTC. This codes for CASSLSGSWDNEQFF.

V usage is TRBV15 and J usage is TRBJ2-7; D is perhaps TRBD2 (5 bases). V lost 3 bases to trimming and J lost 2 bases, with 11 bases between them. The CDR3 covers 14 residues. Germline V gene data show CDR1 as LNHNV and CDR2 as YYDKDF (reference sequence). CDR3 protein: CATSRGSGPYEQYF. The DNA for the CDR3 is TGTGCCACCAGCAGGGGGAGCGGACCCTACGAGCAGTACTTC.

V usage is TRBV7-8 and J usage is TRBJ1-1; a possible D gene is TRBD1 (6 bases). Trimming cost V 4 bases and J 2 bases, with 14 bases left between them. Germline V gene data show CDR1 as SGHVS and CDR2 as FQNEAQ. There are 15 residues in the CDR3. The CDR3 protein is CASSSRGSRNTEAFF. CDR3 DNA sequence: TGTGCCAGCAGCTCCAGGGGTAGCCGTAACACTGAAGCTTTCTTT.

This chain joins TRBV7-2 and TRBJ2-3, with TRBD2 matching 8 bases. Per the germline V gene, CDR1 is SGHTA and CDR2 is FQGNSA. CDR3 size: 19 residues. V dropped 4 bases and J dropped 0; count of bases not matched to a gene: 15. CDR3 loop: CASSSRDPTRGGSTDTQYF. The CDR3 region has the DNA TGTGCCAGCAGCTCCCGGGACCCCACCCGGGGGGGTAGCACAGATACGCAGTATTTT. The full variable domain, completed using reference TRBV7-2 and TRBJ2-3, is GAGVSQSPSNKVTEKGKDVELRCDPISGHTALYWYRQSLGQGLEFLIYFQGNSAPDKSGLPSDRFSAERTGGSVSTLTIQRTQQEDSAVYLCASSSRDPTRGGSTDTQYFGPGTRLTVL.

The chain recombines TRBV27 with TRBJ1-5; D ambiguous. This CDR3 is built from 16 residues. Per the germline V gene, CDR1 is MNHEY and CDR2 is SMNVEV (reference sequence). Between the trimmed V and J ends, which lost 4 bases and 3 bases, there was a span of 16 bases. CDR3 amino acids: CASSSNPPGINQPQHF. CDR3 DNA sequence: TGTGCCAGCAGTTCCAACCCTCCGGGAATCAATCAGCCCCAGCATTTT.

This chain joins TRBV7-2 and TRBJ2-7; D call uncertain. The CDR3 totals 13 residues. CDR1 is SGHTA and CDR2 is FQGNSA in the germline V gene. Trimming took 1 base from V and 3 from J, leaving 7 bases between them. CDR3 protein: CASSLVMSYEQYF. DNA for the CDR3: TGTGCCAGCAGCTTAGTGATGAGCTACGAGCAGTACTTC.

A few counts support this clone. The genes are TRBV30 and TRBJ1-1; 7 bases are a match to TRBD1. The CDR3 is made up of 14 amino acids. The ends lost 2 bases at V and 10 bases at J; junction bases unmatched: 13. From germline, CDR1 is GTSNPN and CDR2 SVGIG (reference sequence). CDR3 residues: CAWSLRQGVKGAFF. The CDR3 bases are TGTGCCTGGAGTTTGCGACAGGGAGTCAAGGGAGCTTTCTTT. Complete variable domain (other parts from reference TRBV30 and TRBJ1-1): SQTIHQWPATLVQPVGSPLSLECTVEGTSNPNLYWYRQAAGRGLQLLFYSVGIGQISSEVPQNLSASRPQDRQFILSSKKLLLSDSGFYLCAWSLRQGVKGAFFGQGTRLTVV.

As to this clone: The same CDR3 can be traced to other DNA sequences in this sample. Written as DNA, the CDR3 is TGTGCCAGCAGCTTGACTAGCGGCTACAATGAGCAGTTCTTC. Its protein product is CASSLTSGYNEQFF. This sequence joins TRBV7-2 and TRBJ2-1; TRBD2 matches 9 bases. V was clipped by 3 bases and J by 3 bases; unmatched bases: 0. There are 14 residues in the CDR3. Germline lookup yields CDR1 SGHTA and CDR2 FQGNSA.

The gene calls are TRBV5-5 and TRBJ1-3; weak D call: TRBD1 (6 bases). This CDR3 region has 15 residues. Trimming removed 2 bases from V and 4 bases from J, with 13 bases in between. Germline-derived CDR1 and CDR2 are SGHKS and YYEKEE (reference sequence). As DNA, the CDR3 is TGTGCCAGCAGCTTATCGGACAGACTAGGAAACACCATATATTTT. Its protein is CASSLSDRLGNTIYF.

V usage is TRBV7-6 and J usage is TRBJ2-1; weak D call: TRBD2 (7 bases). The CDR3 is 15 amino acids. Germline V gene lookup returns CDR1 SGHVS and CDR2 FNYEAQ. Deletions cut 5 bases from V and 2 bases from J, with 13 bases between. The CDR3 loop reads CASSGGGGPYNEQFF. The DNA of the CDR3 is TGTGCCAGCAGCGGTGGGGGGGGCCCCTACAATGAGCAGTTCTTC.

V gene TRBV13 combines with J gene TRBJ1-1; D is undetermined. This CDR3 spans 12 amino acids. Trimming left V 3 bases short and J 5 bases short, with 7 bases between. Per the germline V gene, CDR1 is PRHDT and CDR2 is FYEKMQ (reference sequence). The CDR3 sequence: CASSFSVTEAFF. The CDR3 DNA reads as TGTGCCAGCAGCTTCTCGGTGACTGAAGCTTTCTTT.

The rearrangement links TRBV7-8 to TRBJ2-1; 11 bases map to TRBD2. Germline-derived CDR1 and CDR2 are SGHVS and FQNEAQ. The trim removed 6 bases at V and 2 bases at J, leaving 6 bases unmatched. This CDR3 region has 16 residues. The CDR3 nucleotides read TGTGCCAGCAGTTCTCTAGCGGGAGGACCCTACAATGAGCAGTTCTTC. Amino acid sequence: CASSSLAGGPYNEQFF.

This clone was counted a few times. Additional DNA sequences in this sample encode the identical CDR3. CDR3 sequence: CSVEGDTEAFF. CDR3 nucleotide sequence: TGCAGCGTTGAAGGGGATACTGAAGCTTTCTTT. The chain employs TRBV29-1 and TRBJ1-1; D not resolved. Germline V gene lookup returns CDR1 SQVTM and CDR2 ANQGSEA. CDR3 length: 11 residues. Trimming took 1 base from V and 5 from J, leaving 5 bases between them.

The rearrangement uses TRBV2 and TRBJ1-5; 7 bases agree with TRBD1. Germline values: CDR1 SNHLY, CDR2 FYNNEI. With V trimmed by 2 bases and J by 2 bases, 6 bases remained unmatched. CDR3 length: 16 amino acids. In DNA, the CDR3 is TGTGCCAGCAGTGAAACAGGGGTGGACGGCAATCAGCCCCAGCATTTT. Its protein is CASSETGVDGNQPQHF.

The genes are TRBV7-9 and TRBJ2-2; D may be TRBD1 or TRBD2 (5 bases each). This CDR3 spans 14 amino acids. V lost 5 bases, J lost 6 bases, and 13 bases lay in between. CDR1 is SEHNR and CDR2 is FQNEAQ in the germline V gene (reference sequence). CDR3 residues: CASSARDGAGELFF. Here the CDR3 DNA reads TGTGCCAGCAGCGCCCGGGACGGGGCCGGGGAGCTGTTTTTT.

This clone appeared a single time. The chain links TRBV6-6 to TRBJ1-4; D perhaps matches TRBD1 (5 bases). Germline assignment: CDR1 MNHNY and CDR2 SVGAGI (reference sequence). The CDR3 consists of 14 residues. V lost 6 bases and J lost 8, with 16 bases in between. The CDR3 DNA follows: TGTGCCAGCAGGACGGGGGGGGAATGGGAAAAACTGTTTTTT. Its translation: CASRTGGEWEKLFF.

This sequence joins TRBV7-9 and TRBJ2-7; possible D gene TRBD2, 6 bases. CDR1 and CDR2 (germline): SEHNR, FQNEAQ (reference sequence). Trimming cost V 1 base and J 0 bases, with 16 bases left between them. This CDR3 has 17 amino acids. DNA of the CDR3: TGTGCCAGCAGCTTAGGATCCCCGGCGGGAAGCTCCTACGAGCAGTACTTC. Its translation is CASSLGSPAGSSYEQYF.

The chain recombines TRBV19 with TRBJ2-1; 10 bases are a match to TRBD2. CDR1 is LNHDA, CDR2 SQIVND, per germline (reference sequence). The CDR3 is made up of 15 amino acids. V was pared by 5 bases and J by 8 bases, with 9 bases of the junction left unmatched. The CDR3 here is CASSDSGRADDEQFF. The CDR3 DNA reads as TGTGCCAGTAGTGACAGCGGGAGGGCCGATGATGAGCAGTTCTTC.

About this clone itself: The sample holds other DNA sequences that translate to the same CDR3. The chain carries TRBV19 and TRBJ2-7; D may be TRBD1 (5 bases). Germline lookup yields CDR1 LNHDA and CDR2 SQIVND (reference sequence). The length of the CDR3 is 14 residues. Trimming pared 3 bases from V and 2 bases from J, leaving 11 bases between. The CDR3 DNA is TGTGCCAGTAGTATTCGGGCAGGGACCTACGAGCAGTACTTC. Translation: CASSIRAGTYEQYF. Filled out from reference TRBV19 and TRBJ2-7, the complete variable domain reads DGGITQSPKYLFRKEGQNVTLSCEQNLNHDAMYWYRQDPGQGLRLIYYSQIVNDFQKGDIAEGYSVSREKKESFPLTVTSAQKNPTAFYLCASSIRAGTYEQYFGPGTRLTVT.

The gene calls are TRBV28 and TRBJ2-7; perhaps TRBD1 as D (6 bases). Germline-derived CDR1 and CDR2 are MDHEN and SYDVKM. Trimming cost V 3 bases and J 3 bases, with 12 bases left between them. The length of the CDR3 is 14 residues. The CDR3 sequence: CASSFRQVSYEQYF. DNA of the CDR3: TGTGCCAGCAGTTTTCGACAGGTCAGCTACGAGCAGTACTTC.